Listed below are T cell receptor beta chains from one sample, sequenced in a study of shared clonotypes between healthy human individuals. Generated by immunoSEQ multiplex PCR, the TCRdb table keeps only in-frame clones and is missing some. The table lists around 1 million clones, about 80% of them singletons. Sample: memory CD4+ T cells sorted from blood. These receptors all come from a man aged 18 to 30 in good health. Each CDR3 is given without its conserved first and last residue. The order of the fields is J gene, V gene, CDR3 protein.

>TRBJ1-3|TRBV2
ASGVGSLY
>TRBJ2-7|TRBV5-1
ASSLIQGARYEQY
>TRBJ2-7|TRBV14
ASSRQGLGSDEQY
>TRBJ2-7|TRBV19
ASSIADRTTYEQY
>TRBJ2-7|TRBV5-1
ASSTNPSSGSYEQY
>TRBJ2-7|TRBV6-5
ASNPTGGRHEQY
>TRBJ1-1|TRBV6-5
ASTPSRGVEAF
>TRBJ2-2|TRBV10-3
AISGTSNTGELF
>TRBJ2-1|TRBV19
ASSIEGQGYNEQF
>TRBJ1-6|TRBV27
ASKLQGSPLH
>TRBJ1-6|TRBV5-1
ASSYTGTGVGNSPLH
>TRBJ2-1|TRBV7-2
ASSSTGGLYNEQF
>TRBJ1-1|TRBV16
ASSQSQGRVAF
>TRBJ2-7|TRBV7-9
ASNSQGGYEQY
>TRBJ1-2|TRBV19
ASSGRTGIGYYGYT
>TRBJ1-2|TRBV5-4
ASSLLTGGSYT
>TRBJ2-5|TRBV6-1
ASSNLRGTQETQY
>TRBJ2-6|TRBV28
ASSLKKYASGANVLT
>TRBJ1-1|TRBV7-9
ASSLSATEAF
>TRBJ2-1|TRBV7-8
ASSFGTAYNEQF
>TRBJ1-6|TRBV6-4
ASSDRGQNSPLH
>TRBJ2-2|TRBV28
ASSSWTGGTGELF
>TRBJ1-4|TRBV5-1
ASSGGQGLANEKLF
>TRBJ2-1|TRBV4-1
ASSPRVSYSYNEQF
>TRBJ1-5|TRBV7-2
ASSQGRQGINQPQH
>TRBJ2-5|TRBV21-1
ASSSGQGDSTQY
>TRBJ1-5|TRBV10-3
AISESSNQPQH
>TRBJ2-7|TRBV7-9
ASSSKAGYEQY
>TRBJ1-5|TRBV19
ASSREDGNQPQH
>TRBJ2-7|TRBV10-3
ALSREGSGEQY
>TRBJ1-3|TRBV6-1
ASSERDSGNTIY
>TRBJ2-1|TRBV6-1
ASSAGLAGRNEQF
>TRBJ2-7|TRBV29-1
SVATRDEQY
>TRBJ2-3|TRBV29-1
SVVLYTDTQY
>TRBJ2-2|TRBV7-6
ASSLVLRTSGNTGELF
>TRBJ1-5|TRBV12-2
ASRRGRGGNQPQH
>TRBJ2-2|TRBV18
ASSPSSGGPNTGELF
>TRBJ2-3|TRBV5-1
ASSLVVAGGFTDTQY
>TRBJ2-2|TRBV30
AWSVSRVTGELF
>TRBJ1-5|TRBV10-3
AIGEGYSNQPQH
>TRBJ2-1|TRBV5-1
ASSLGREGTNEQF
>TRBJ2-5|TRBV7-9
ASSPTLSQETQY
>TRBJ1-2|TRBV19
ASSAGPAFTSSGYT
>TRBJ1-6|TRBV30
AWSRDGNSPLH